This record covers a single TCR beta chain. Its target is not known. These data belong to a study of beta chain features in type 1 diabetes. Study-level points and caveats: Shorter TCRB CDR3s, moderately but significantly so, marked every one of the four CD4+ subsets in Type 1 diabetes patients.

The sequenced template was cDNA made from the entire isolated RNA. Generated by immunoSEQ multiplex PCR, the TCRdb table keeps only in-frame clones and is missing some. The sample consists of around 310,000 clones, roughly 14% of them appearing once. This TCR derives from a woman aged 18-35 years with type 1 diabetes. Sequences were obtained from naive CD4+ T cells from blood.

DNA for the CDR3: TGTGCCAGCAGCTTAAACCAGGTCTCTTCCTACGAGCAGTACTTC. Amino acids: CASSLNQVSSYEQYF. This rearrangement joins TRBV7-3 to TRBJ2-7; no reliable D call. V dropped 1 base and J dropped 1 base, with 11 bases sitting between them. The CDR3 runs to 15 residues. Germline CDR1 and CDR2: SGHTA and FQGTGA.